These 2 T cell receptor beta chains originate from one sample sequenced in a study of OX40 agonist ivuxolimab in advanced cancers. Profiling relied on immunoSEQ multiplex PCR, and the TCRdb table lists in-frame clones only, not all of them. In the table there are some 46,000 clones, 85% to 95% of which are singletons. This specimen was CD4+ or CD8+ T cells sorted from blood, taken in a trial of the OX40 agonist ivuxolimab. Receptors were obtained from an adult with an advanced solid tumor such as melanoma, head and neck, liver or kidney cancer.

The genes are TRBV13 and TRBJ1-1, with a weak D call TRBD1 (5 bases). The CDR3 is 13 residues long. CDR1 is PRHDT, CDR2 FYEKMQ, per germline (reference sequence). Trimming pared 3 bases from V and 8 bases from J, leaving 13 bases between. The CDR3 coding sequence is TGTGCCAGCAGCTTGCCGGGGGTTGGGGAAGCTTTCTTT. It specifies CASSLPGVGEAFF.

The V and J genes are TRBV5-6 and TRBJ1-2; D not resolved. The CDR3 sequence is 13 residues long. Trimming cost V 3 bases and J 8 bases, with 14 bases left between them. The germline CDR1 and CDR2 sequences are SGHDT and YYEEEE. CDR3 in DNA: TGTGCCAGCAGCTCTTCCCCTCGTACGGGCTACACCTTC. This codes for CASSSSPRTGYTF.